This TCR beta chain was recorded in a study of blood T cell repertoires in COVID-19. Study overall: Samples of COVID-19 (acute and convalescent) were obtained from the United States, Italy and Spain. PBMCs, B-cell-depleted T cells, or T cells were the source of the cDNA or gDNA that made up the material.

This CDR3 comprises 12 residues. The V end was cut by 5 bases, the J end by 7 bases, with 11 bases between. Germline CDR1 is SEHNR and CDR2 is FQNEAQ (reference sequence). In the authors' methods: Reference gene primer amplification yielded estimated nucleated cell counts. Produced via immunoSEQ multiplex PCR; TCRdb's table is partial and in-frame only. The DNA was the basis for D and trimming; V, J and clone size are from that table. The top ten clones hold 13% of a sample with 69,000 or so clones, about four fifths of them seen once. Seattle participants joined during active infection and were tracked over time. This clone was detected only a few times.

This clonotype originated in a man aged 50 or older with COVID-19, enrolled during active disease. V gene TRBV7-9 combines with J gene TRBJ1-1, with a weak D call TRBD1 (5 bases). Sequencing used peripheral blood. The CDR3: CASSPDSNEAFF. As DNA, the CDR3 is TGTGCCAGCAGCCCCGACAGTAATGAAGCTTTCTTT.